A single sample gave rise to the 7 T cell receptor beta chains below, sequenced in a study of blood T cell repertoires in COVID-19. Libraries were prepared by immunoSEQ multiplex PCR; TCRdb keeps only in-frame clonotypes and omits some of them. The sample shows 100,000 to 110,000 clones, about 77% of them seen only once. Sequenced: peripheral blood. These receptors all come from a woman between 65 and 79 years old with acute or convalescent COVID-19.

The CDR3: CASSGRGTEAFF. The CDR3 DNA is TGCGCCAGCAGTGGACGAGGAACTGAAGCTTTCTTT. This chain uses TRBV10-1 with TRBJ1-1, with no clear D. This CDR3 region has 12 residues. The V gene lost 4 bases and the J gene lost 5 bases, with 8 bases spanning the gap. Germline assignment: CDR1 WNHNN and CDR2 SYGVQD (reference sequence).

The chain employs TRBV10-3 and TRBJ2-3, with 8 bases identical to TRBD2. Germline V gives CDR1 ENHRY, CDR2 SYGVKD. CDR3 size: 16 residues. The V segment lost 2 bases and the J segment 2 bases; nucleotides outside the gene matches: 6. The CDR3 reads CAISEMSGGSTDTQYF. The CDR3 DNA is TGTGCCATCAGTGAGATGAGCGGGGGATCCACAGATACGCAGTATTTT.

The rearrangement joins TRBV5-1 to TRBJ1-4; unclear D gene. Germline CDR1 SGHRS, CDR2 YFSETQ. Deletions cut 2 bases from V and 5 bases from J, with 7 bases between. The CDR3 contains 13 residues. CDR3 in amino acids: CASSLQQNEKLFF. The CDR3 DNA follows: TGCGCCAGCAGCTTACAGCAGAATGAAAAACTGTTTTTT.

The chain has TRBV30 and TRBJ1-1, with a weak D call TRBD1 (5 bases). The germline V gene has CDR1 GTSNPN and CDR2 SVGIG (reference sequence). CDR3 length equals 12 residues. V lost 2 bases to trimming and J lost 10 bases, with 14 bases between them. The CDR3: CAWSKVRQGAFF. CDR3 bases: TGTGCCTGGAGTAAGGTGAGGCAGGGAGCTTTCTTT.

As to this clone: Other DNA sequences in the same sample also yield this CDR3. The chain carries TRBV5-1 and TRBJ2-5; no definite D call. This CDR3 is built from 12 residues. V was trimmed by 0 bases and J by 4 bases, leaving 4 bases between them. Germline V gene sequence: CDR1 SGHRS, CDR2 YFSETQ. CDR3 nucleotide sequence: TGCGCCAGCAGCTTGGCCGGAGAGACCCAGTACTTC. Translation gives CASSLAGETQYF.

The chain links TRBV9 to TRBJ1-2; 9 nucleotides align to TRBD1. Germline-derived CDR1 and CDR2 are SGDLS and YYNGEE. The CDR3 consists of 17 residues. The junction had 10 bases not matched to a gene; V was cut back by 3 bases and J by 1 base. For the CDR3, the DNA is TGTGCCAGCAGCGCAGGACAGGGGTTTCTTATTAACTATGGCTACACCTTC. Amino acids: CASSAGQGFLINYGYTF.

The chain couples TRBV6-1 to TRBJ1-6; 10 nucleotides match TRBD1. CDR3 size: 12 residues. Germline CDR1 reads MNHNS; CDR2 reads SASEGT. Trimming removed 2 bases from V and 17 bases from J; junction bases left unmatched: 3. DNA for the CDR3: TGTGCCAGCAGTGAACAGGGACAGGGGATCCACTTT. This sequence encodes CASSEQGQGIHF.